The T cell receptor (beta chain) under discussion was sequenced for a study of blood T cell repertoires in COVID-19. Study background: Whether acute or convalescent, the COVID-19 samples came from the United States, Italy and Spain. PBMCs, B-cell-depleted T cells, or T cells were the source of the cDNA or gDNA that made up the material.

Trimming removed 8 bases from V and 1 base from J, with 16 bases in between. CDR1 and CDR2 from the germline V gene are SGHRS and YFSETQ. This CDR3 spans 14 amino acids. The sample holds one count of this clone. Methods used by the authors: Reference gene primer amplification gave nucleated cell count estimates. Assay used: immunoSEQ multiplex PCR; TCRdb lists only in-frame clones, some missing. V, J and clone size derive from that table, while D and trimming were established from the DNA sequence. The sample records tens of thousands of clones, roughly 85% being singletons. Source material: peripheral blood. This TCR was recovered from a human donor in a cohort sampled during active COVID-19. V and J are TRBV5-1 and TRBJ2-7, with D possibly TRBD2 on 6 matching bases. CDR3 amino acids: CASRARDSSYEQYF. The CDR3 DNA reads as TGCGCCAGTCGGGCGCGGGATTCTTCCTACGAGCAGTACTTC.